Sequencing of this TCR beta chain was carried out in a study of cytomegalovirus exposure and HLA in healthy donors. A few counts support this clone. The antigen remains undetermined. Broader study findings: What a later analysis showed was that several of the most significant clusters appeared linked to common viral pathogens. One cluster of highly shared sequence variants probably arose as a sequencing artifact.

Both 60 Vbeta primers and 13 Jbeta primers went into the PCR. TCRdb keeps only in-frame clones here, not all; method: immunoSEQ multiplex PCR. This sample has about 110,000 clones, with roughly 14% found just once. The V gene end was trimmed by 6 bases and the J gene end by 0 bases; junction bases not matched to a gene: 6. Germline V gives CDR1 SGHTA, CDR2 FQGNSA. The CDR3 is made up of 15 amino acids. The chain combines TRBV7-2 with TRBJ1-1; 8 bases are shared with TRBD1. The TCR sequence derives from a woman younger than 30 in good health and CMV-seronegative. Sequencing was done on a sample of PBMCs. The CDR3 DNA sequence: TGTGCCAGCAGTCGTAGACAGGGGTTGAACACTGAAGCTTTCTTT. It is translated as CASSRRQGLNTEAFF.